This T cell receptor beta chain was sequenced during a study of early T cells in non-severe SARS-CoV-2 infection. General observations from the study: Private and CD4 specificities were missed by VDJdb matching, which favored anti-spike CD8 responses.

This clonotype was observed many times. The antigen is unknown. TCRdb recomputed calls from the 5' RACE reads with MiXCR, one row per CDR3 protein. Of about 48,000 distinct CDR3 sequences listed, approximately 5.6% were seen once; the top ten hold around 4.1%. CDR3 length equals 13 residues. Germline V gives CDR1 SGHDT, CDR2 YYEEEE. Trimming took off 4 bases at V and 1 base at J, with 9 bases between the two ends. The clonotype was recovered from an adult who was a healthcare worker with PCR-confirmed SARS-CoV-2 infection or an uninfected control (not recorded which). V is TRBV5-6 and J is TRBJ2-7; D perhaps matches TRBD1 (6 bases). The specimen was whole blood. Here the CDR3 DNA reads TGTGCCAGCAGCCTAACAGGGTCCTACGAGCAGTACTTC. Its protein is CASSLTGSYEQYF. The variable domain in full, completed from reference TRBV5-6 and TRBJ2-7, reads DAGVTQSPTHLIKTRGQQVTLRCSPKSGHDTVSWYQQALGQGPQFIFQYYEEEERQRGNFPDRFSGHQFPNYSSELNVNALLLGDSALYLCASSLTGSYEQYFGPGTRLTVT.